This TCR beta chain was recovered during a study of regulatory T cells in long-lasting Graves disease. The germline gives CDR1 LNHDA, CDR2 SQIVND (reference sequence). This CDR3 comprises 14 residues. J gave up 4 bases and V 7 bases, and 6 bases lay outside the gene matches. This clonotype was found many times. With iRepertoire HTBI primers and Arm-PCR of CDR3 regions, TCR beta libraries were built. TCRdb used MiXCR to reprocess the multiplex PCR reads, holding one entry per CDR3 protein. The sample lists a few hundred thousand distinct CDR3 sequences, approximately 16% seen once, with over 7.5% in the top ten. Time point described: newly diagnosed GD, antithyroid drugs for less than 3 months. PBMC-derived RNA was used for the TCR library. The authors diagnosed Graves' disease using American Thyroid Association guidelines. This same sample was also part of a study on T cells in Graves' hyperthyroidism and ophthalmopathy. That work states: First-round RT-PCR targeting the TCR CDR3 was performed with the HTBI primer set.

This clonotype was obtained from a woman between 40 and 50 years old with Graves disease. Sample: peripheral blood mononuclear cells (PBMCs), taken at new diagnosis, from a patient treated with antithyroid drugs. The V gene is TRBV19, the J gene TRBJ1-4; 7 positions match TRBD1. The CDR3 is CASNRGQYNEKLFF. The DNA for the CDR3 is TGTGCCAGTAACCGGGGACAGTATAATGAAAAACTGTTTTTT.